These 20 T cell receptor beta chains were all obtained from the same sample, sequenced in a study of response to subunit inactivated influenza vaccine. TCRdb re-called the RT-PCR reads with MiXCR, one entry per CDR3 protein. The data contain about 300,000 distinct CDR3 sequences, about a fifth of them singletons. The source was PBMCs from blood, collected about 19 months after vaccination. These receptors were taken from a man aged 50 to 69 who received an inactivated influenza vaccine.

The CDR3 nucleotides read TGCGCCAGCAGCCAAGAACAGTTGGTCTTTCTATCGCATGGCTACACCTTC. It yields the protein CASSQEQLVFLSHGYTF. The rearrangement joins TRBV4-1 to TRBJ1-2; unclear D gene. CDR1 and CDR2 from the germline V gene are MGHRA and YSYEKL. The V end was cut by 0 bases, the J end by 6 bases, with 20 bases between. The CDR3 has 17 amino acids.

The V call is TRBV2, the J call TRBJ2-1, with 13 bases matching TRBD2. This CDR3 has 16 amino acids. Germline-derived CDR1 and CDR2 are SNHLY and FYNNEI. V dropped 6 bases and J dropped 7; count of bases not matched to a gene: 9. The CDR3 sequence: CASSRTSGRRLNEQFF. The DNA for the CDR3 is TGTGCCAGCAGCCGGACTAGCGGGAGACGGTTAAATGAGCAGTTCTTC.

In its sample, this clonotype was seen a few times. J is TRBJ1-1 and V is TRBV5-8; 11 nucleotides match TRBD1. V was clipped by 4 bases and J by 2 bases; unmatched bases: 7. Germline V gives CDR1 SGHTS, CDR2 YDEGEE. The CDR3 runs to 16 residues. Here the CDR3 DNA reads TGTGCCAGCAGCCCGGGGACAGGGGGGCCTAACACTGAAGCTTTCTTT. Protein sequence: CASSPGTGGPNTEAFF. The variable domain in full, completed from reference TRBV5-8 and TRBJ1-1, reads EAGVTQSPTHLIKTRGQQATLRCSPISGHTSVYWYQQALGLGLQFLLWYDEGEERNRGNFPPRFSGRQFPNYSSELNVNALELEDSALYLCASSPGTGGPNTEAFFGQGTRLTVV.

The chain employs TRBV12-3 or TRBV12-4 and TRBJ2-7; D is perhaps TRBD1 (5 bases). CDR3 length: 13 amino acids. Between the trimmed V and J ends, which lost 1 base and 7 bases, there was a span of 11 bases. CDR3 region: CASSLDRMVEQYF. CDR3 in DNA: TGTGCCAGCAGTTTAGACAGGATGGTGGAGCAGTACTTC.

CDR3 nucleotide sequence: TGCAGTGCTCCCCAAGGGGGTGGGTACGAGCAGTACTTC. Translating gives CSAPQGGGYEQYF. The rearrangement uses TRBV20-1 and TRBJ2-7, with D possibly being TRBD1 (6 bases). CDR1 is DFQATT, CDR2 SNEGSKA, per germline (reference sequence). The CDR3 is 13 residues long. The germline V and J ends were trimmed by 5 bases and 4 bases, with 15 bases remaining between them.

The chain has TRBV20-1 and TRBJ2-3, with 9 nucleotides matching TRBD2. Germline V CDR1 and CDR2: DFQATT, SNEGSKA (reference sequence). The V gene end was trimmed by 4 bases and the J gene end by 2 bases; junction bases not matched to a gene: 16. This CDR3 is 18 amino acids long. The CDR3 loop reads CSAISRFSSSGITDTQYF. CDR3 in DNA: TGCAGTGCTATCTCCCGGTTCTCGTCTAGCGGGATCACAGATACGCAGTATTTT.

The chain uses TRBV6-5 and TRBJ1-2, with 7 bases that match TRBD1. V lost 0 bases and J lost 2; bases outside the gene matches: 3. This CDR3 has 15 residues. CDR1 and CDR2 (germline): MNHEY, SVGAGI. The CDR3 loop reads CASSYSPGGNYGYTF. CDR3 DNA sequence: TGTGCCAGCAGTTACTCGCCAGGGGGGAACTATGGCTACACCTTC.

Only a few counts were recorded for this clonotype. The gene calls are TRBV20-1 and TRBJ1-2, with D possibly being TRBD1 (6 bases). The CDR3 loop spans 14 amino acids. Germline CDR1 and CDR2: DFQATT and SNEGSKA (reference sequence). Trimming left V 3 bases short and J 4 bases short, with 15 bases between. The CDR3 protein is CSASPPGGPYGYTF. CDR3 DNA: TGCAGTGCTAGCCCTCCGGGGGGGCCCTATGGCTACACCTTC.

This rearrangement joins TRBV2 to TRBJ1-3, with D unresolved. Trimming shortened V by 7 bases and J by 2 bases, and 21 bases separated the two germline ends. Germline V gene sequence: CDR1 SNHLY, CDR2 FYNNEI. This CDR3 comprises 17 residues. CDR3 in amino acids: CASNRPPGQLAGNTIYF. The CDR3 coding sequence is TGTGCCAGCAACCGCCCGCCTGGGCAGCTCGCTGGAAACACCATATATTTT.

This chain links TRBV3-1 with TRBJ2-7; D is unresolved. V lost 0 bases to trimming and J lost 2 bases, with 5 bases between them. The CDR3 extends over 13 amino acids. The germline V gene encodes CDR1 LGHDT and CDR2 YNNKEL (reference sequence). In DNA, the CDR3 is TGTGCCAGCAGCCAAGACTGGGCCTACGAGCAGTACTTC. Amino acid sequence: CASSQDWAYEQYF.

This clonotype was counted ten times or more. The chain has TRBV28 and TRBJ1-1; 7 bases align to TRBD1. The J segment lost 3 bases and the V segment lost 3 bases, leaving 10 bases of the junction unmatched. The CDR3 runs 16 residues. The germline gives CDR1 MDHEN, CDR2 SYDVKM. CDR3: CASSFPTGRVDTEAFF. CDR3 nucleotides: TGTGCCAGCAGTTTCCCGACAGGGCGGGTGGACACTGAAGCTTTCTTT.

This clonotype came up a few times. The chain combines TRBV24-1 with TRBJ2-5, with D possibly being TRBD1 (6 bases). Trimming left V 3 bases short and J 10 bases short, with 11 bases between. CDR3 size: 12 residues. Per the germline V gene, CDR1 is KGHDR and CDR2 is SFDVKD. CDR3 nucleotides: TGTGCCACCAGTGATCCGACAGGAGTCCAGTACTTC. Protein sequence: CATSDPTGVQYF.

This clonotype turned up a few times. The genes are TRBV14 and TRBJ2-3, with D unresolved. Trimming cost V 2 bases and J 10 bases, with 10 bases left between them. CDR1 is SGHDN, CDR2 FVKESK, per germline. The CDR3 spans 12 residues. The CDR3 protein is CASSQQGTSQYF. CDR3 bases: TGTGCCAGCAGCCAACAAGGAACCTCGCAGTATTTT.

The gene calls are TRBV14 and TRBJ1-6; D gene uncertain. With 3 bases removed from V and 7 bases from J, the gap between germline ends came to 7 bases. The V gene's germline CDR1 is SGHDN and CDR2 FVKESK. The CDR3 totals 13 residues. For the CDR3, the DNA is TGTGCCAGCAGCCACACACCCAATTCACCCCTCCACTTT. Its protein product is CASSHTPNSPLHF.

The chain employs TRBV7-2 and TRBJ2-5, with D possibly TRBD2 on 5 matching bases. The ends were cut back, 1 base at V and 7 bases at J, with 13 bases in the middle. Germline CDR1 and CDR2: SGHTA and FQGNSA. The CDR3 contains 14 residues. CDR3 region: CASSLVEAGGTQYF. The CDR3 DNA reads as TGTGCCAGCAGCTTAGTAGAAGCTGGAGGGACCCAGTACTTC.

This clonotype was found a few times. V usage is TRBV5-1 and J usage is TRBJ1-1; 9 bases are a match to TRBD1. Unmatched junction bases numbered 3, after V lost 0 bases and J lost 0 bases. The V gene's germline CDR1 is SGHRS and CDR2 YFSETQ. The CDR3 is 16 amino acids. CDR3 coding DNA: TGCGCCAGCAGCTTGGAACAGGGGGCGGTGAACACTGAAGCTTTCTTT. Its translation: CASSLEQGAVNTEAFF.

This clonotype occurred many times. One end of the junction fails to match germline, which may point to a read error. The chain combines TRBV5-1 with TRBJ2-5; no reliable D call. CDR3 length: 11 residues. The germline gives CDR1 SGHRS, CDR2 YFSETQ. The CDR3 DNA reads as TGTGCCAGCAGCATACAAGAGACCCAGTACTTC. Its protein product is CASSIQETQYF.

The sample holds a few counts of this clonotype. In DNA form, the CDR3 reads TGCAGTGCTGGCAGGACTAGCGGGGGGACTGAGCAGTTCTTC. Translation: CSAGRTSGGTEQFF. The chain is built from TRBV20-1 and TRBJ2-1, with 14 bases identical to TRBD2. V trimming: 5 bases; J trimming: 9 bases; junction bases outside the gene matches: 6. Germline CDR1 DFQATT, CDR2 SNEGSKA (reference sequence). This CDR3 spans 14 amino acids.

Many counts were recorded for this clonotype. This chain joins TRBV4-1 and TRBJ1-5, with D unresolved. The CDR3 totals 15 residues. Trimming removed 1 base from V and 5 bases from J, with 12 bases in between. CDR1 is MGHRA, CDR2 YSYEKL, per germline. This chain's CDR3 is CASSQGEDVYQPQHF. CDR3 bases: TGCGCCAGCAGCCAAGGGGAGGACGTTTATCAGCCCCAGCATTTT.

This clonotype was found a few times. The chain employs TRBV5-1 and TRBJ2-2; D is perhaps TRBD1 (6 bases). CDR3 length: 15 amino acids. Deletions cut 4 bases from V and 3 bases from J, with 13 bases between. Germline V CDR1 and CDR2: SGHRS, YFSETQ. CDR3 sequence reads: CASSPWTEHTGELFF. The CDR3 nucleotides read TGCGCCAGCAGCCCCTGGACAGAACACACCGGGGAGCTGTTTTTT.